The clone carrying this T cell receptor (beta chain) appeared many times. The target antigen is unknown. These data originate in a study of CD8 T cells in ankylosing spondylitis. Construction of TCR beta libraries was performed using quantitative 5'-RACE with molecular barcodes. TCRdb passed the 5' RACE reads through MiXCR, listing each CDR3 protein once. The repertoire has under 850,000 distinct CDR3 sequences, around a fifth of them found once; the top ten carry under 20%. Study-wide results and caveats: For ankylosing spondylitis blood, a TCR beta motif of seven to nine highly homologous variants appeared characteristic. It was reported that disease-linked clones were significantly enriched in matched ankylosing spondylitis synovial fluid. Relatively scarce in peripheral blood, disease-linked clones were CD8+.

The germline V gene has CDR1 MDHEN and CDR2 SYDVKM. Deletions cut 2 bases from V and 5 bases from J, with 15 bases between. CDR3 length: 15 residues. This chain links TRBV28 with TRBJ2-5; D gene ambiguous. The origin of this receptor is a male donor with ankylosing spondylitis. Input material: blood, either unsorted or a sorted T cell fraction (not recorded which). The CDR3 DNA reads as TGTGCCAGCAGTTTAAGTGGACCCGATTCGGAGACCCAGTACTTC. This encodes CASSLSGPDSETQYF. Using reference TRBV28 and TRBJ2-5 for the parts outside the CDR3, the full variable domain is DVKVTQSSRYLVKRTGEKVFLECVQDMDHENMFWYRQDPGLGLRLIYFSYDVKMKEKGDIPEGYSVSREKKERFSLILESASTNQTSMYLCASSLSGPDSETQYFGPGTRLLVL.